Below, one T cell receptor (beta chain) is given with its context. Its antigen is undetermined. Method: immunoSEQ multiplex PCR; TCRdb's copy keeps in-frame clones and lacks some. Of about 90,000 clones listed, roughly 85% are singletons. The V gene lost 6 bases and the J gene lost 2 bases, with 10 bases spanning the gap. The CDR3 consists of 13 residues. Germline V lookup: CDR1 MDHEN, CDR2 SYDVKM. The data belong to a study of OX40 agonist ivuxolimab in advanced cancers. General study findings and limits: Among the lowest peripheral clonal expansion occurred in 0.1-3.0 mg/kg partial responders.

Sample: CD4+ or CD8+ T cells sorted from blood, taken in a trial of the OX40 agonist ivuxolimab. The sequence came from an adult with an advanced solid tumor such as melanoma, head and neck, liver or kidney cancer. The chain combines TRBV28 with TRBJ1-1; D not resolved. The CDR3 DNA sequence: TGTGCCAGCAGGTGGGGAGCAAACACTGAAGCTTTCTTT. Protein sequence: CASRWGANTEAFF.